One and the same sample provided the 22 T cell receptor beta chains below, sequenced in a study of PD-1 blockade in classical Hodgkin lymphoma. Sequencing was performed with immunoSEQ multiplex PCR; in TCRdb, only in-frame clones are kept and a portion is missing. The table lists some 100,000 clones, roughly 90% of them singletons. Each and every patient relapsed after autologous stem cell transplantation, and patients got differing brentuximab vedotin exposure. Material: peripheral blood mononuclear cells (PBMCs), obtained before the second cycle of nivolumab. The receptor set was obtained from a human donor with classical Hodgkin lymphoma.

The CDR3 spells CASSLRAHSMAGNTIYF. In nucleotides, the CDR3 is TGTGCCAGCAGCTTACGGGCACATTCTATGGCAGGAAACACCATATATTTT. This chain joins TRBV7-2 and TRBJ1-3; D gene uncertain. V was pared by 2 bases and J by 4 bases, with 18 bases between. Per germline, CDR1 SGHTA and CDR2 FQGNSA. The CDR3 totals 17 residues.

The rearrangement joins TRBV30 to TRBJ2-1; the D is unclear. Trimming removed 0 bases at V and 7 bases at J, with 10 bases between. In germline, CDR1 is GTSNPN, CDR2 SVGIG (reference sequence). The CDR3 is made up of 13 amino acids. The CDR3 here is CAWSVQIRNEQFF. Here the CDR3 DNA reads TGTGCCTGGAGTGTACAGATTAGGAATGAGCAGTTCTTC.

The chain links TRBV9 to TRBJ2-3; 12 nucleotides agree with TRBD2. The junction had 5 bases not matched to a gene; V was cut back by 0 bases and J by 0 bases. Germline values: CDR1 SGDLS, CDR2 YYNGEE. The CDR3 has 18 residues. The DNA for the CDR3 is TGTGCCAGCAGCGTAGCTAGCGGGGGGGAAACTAGCACAGATACGCAGTATTTT. Its protein product is CASSVASGGETSTDTQYF.

The chain couples TRBV30 to TRBJ1-4; D possibly corresponds to TRBD1 (6 bases). The CDR3 length is 16 residues. Trimming shortened V by 2 bases and J by 8 bases, and 21 bases separated the two germline ends. Germline V CDR1 and CDR2: GTSNPN, SVGIG (reference sequence). The CDR3 loop reads CAWSPWPGVGGEKLFF. CDR3 coding DNA: TGTGCCTGGAGTCCCTGGCCGGGGGTCGGGGGCGAAAAACTGTTTTTT.

The chain links TRBV9 to TRBJ1-6; no reliable D call. The CDR3 spans 15 residues. CDR1 SGDLS and CDR2 YYNGEE come from the germline V gene. Trimming removed 3 bases at V and 3 bases at J, with 10 bases between. CDR3 nucleotide sequence: TGTGCCAGCAGCGGAGAAGAGGGCTATAATTCACCCCTCCACTTT. It translates to CASSGEEGYNSPLHF.

This sequence joins TRBV5-4 and TRBJ2-1; D possibly uses TRBD1 or TRBD2 (6 bases each). Germline lookup yields CDR1 SGHNT and CDR2 YYREEE (reference sequence). Trimming removed 6 bases from V and 0 bases from J, with 28 bases in between. The CDR3 spans 20 residues. CDR3 sequence (DNA): TGTGCCAGCACTCTGAAGGTGCTTAGTGGGGGGCTATTCTCCTACAATGAGCAGTTCTTC. Translation: CASTLKVLSGGLFSYNEQFF.

The J gene is TRBJ1-2, the V gene TRBV5-6, with 7 positions matching TRBD1. Germline V gene data show CDR1 as SGHDT and CDR2 as YYEEEE. Germline trimming cut 5 bases from V and 4 bases from J; bases unmatched to any gene: 8. The CDR3 is 14 residues long. The CDR3 sequence: CASRPGGFAYGYTF. CDR3 DNA: TGTGCCAGCAGACCAGGGGGTTTTGCCTATGGCTACACCTTC. Full variable domain (rest looked up from reference TRBV5-6 and TRBJ1-2): DAGVTQSPTHLIKTRGQQVTLRCSPKSGHDTVSWYQQALGQGPQFIFQYYEEEERQRGNFPDRFSGHQFPNYSSELNVNALLLGDSALYLCASRPGGFAYGYTFGSGTRLTVV.

J is TRBJ2-1 and V is TRBV25-1; D gene unclear. This CDR3 spans 16 amino acids. Looked up from germline, CDR1 is MGHDK and CDR2 is SYGVNS. Deletions cut 6 bases from V and 0 bases from J, with 15 bases between. The CDR3 region has the DNA TGTGCCAGCAGGAGTAGGAACGTTAGCTCCTACAATGAGCAGTTCTTC. This gives the protein CASRSRNVSSYNEQFF.

CDR3 region: CASSQEAGGVYNEQFF. The CDR3 nucleotides read TGTGCCAGCAGCCAAGAAGCGGGGGGGGTCTACAATGAGCAGTTCTTC. The V call is TRBV14, the J call TRBJ2-1; 10 bases are a match to TRBD2. V lost 0 bases and J lost 3; bases outside the gene matches: 2. Germline V gene sequence: CDR1 SGHDN, CDR2 FVKESK. The CDR3 covers 16 residues. Full variable domain (missing parts from reference TRBV14 and TRBJ2-1): EAGVTQFPSHSVIEKGQTVTLRCDPISGHDNLYWYRRVMGKEIKFLLHFVKESKQDESGMPNNRFLAERTGGTYSTLKVQPAELEDSGVYFCASSQEAGGVYNEQFFGPGTRLTVL.

CDR3 coding DNA: TGTGCCAGCAGCAAACATAGCGGGGCTAGCACAGATACGCAGTATTTT. Translation: CASSKHSGASTDTQYF. The chain carries TRBV7-3 and TRBJ2-3, with 8 bases that match TRBD2. In germline, CDR1 is SGHTA, CDR2 FQGTGA. This CDR3 is built from 16 residues. The junction had 7 bases not matched to a gene; V was cut back by 5 bases and J by 0 bases.

The J gene is TRBJ1-1, the V gene TRBV7-8; the D is unclear. This CDR3 contains 13 residues. The V gene's germline CDR1 is SGHVS and CDR2 FQNEAQ. V was pared by 5 bases and J by 8 bases, with 15 bases between. CDR3 sequence (DNA): TGTGCCAGCAGCCCTGGGCAGGTGAGCGAAGCTTTCTTT. Protein: CASSPGQVSEAFF.

The V and J genes are TRBV13 and TRBJ2-7, with D unresolved. The CDR3 is 11 amino acids. V was cut by 8 bases and J by 1 base, with 6 bases left in between. Germline CDR1 reads PRHDT; CDR2 reads FYEKMQ (reference sequence). CDR3 residues: CASGQSYEQYF. The CDR3 bases are TGTGCCAGCGGTCAGTCCTACGAGCAGTACTTC.

The rearrangement uses TRBV6-5 and TRBJ2-3; TRBD2 matches 9 bases. Germline assignment: CDR1 MNHEY and CDR2 SVGAGI. This CDR3 region has 15 residues. V was pared by 6 bases and J by 1 base, with 5 bases of the junction left unmatched. CDR3 nucleotide sequence: TGTGCCAGCAGAGGAGTAGCGGGGGGCACAGATACGCAGTATTTT. Protein: CASRGVAGGTDTQYF.

The rearrangement uses TRBV6-5 and TRBJ2-1; TRBD2 matches 8 bases. J gave up 0 bases and V 11 bases, and 3 bases lay outside the gene matches. Germline values: CDR1 MNHEY, CDR2 SVGAGI. This CDR3 comprises 13 residues. CDR3 protein: CASGGSSYNEQFF. DNA of the CDR3: TGTGCCTCGGGGGGGAGCTCCTACAATGAGCAGTTCTTC.

The V and J genes are TRBV6-1 and TRBJ1-1; possibly TRBD1 for D (6 bases). The CDR3 totals 15 residues. Deletions cut 4 bases from V and 0 bases from J, with 12 bases between. Germline CDR1 reads MNHNS; CDR2 reads SASEGT. The chain's CDR3 is CASSARQEMNTEAFF. CDR3 sequence (DNA): TGTGCCAGCAGTGCCCGACAGGAGATGAACACTGAAGCTTTCTTT.

The rearrangement uses TRBV21-1 and TRBJ1-5; whether TRBD1, the table's D call, matches the DNA was not checked. TRBV21-1 is a pseudogene. This CDR3 contains 18 residues. The CDR3 DNA is TGTGCCAGCAGCAAATCCACCCACAGGAGCCCCTTTTACCAGCCCCAGCATTTT. Translating it yields CASSKSTHRSPFYQPQHF.

The chain couples TRBV9 to TRBJ2-3; 7 bases align to TRBD2. CDR1 is SGDLS, CDR2 YYNGEE, per germline. The CDR3 spans 15 residues. The V and J ends lost 0 bases and 5 bases, in that order; junction bases with no gene match: 6. DNA for the CDR3: TGTGCCAGCAGCGTAGTTCCAGCGGGGTTAGATACGCAGTATTTT. Its translation is CASSVVPAGLDTQYF.

The chain carries TRBV28 and TRBJ1-1, with D uncertain. V was cut by 7 bases and J by 2 bases, with 5 bases left in between. The germline CDR1 and CDR2 sequences are MDHEN and SYDVKM. CDR3 length equals 11 residues. The chain's CDR3 is CASTGNTEAFF. In DNA, the CDR3 is TGTGCCAGCACAGGCAACACTGAAGCTTTCTTT.

The chain has TRBV7-2 and TRBJ2-7, with D perhaps matching TRBD1 or TRBD2 (5 bases each). The CDR3 covers 17 residues. CDR1 SGHTA and CDR2 FQGNSA come from the germline V gene. Deletions cut 5 bases from V and 1 base from J, with 21 bases between. The CDR3: CASSRLPRDGISYEQYF. The CDR3 nucleotides read TGTGCCAGCAGCCGATTGCCCCGGGACGGAATTTCCTACGAGCAGTACTTC.

The chain employs TRBV30 and TRBJ2-7, with 7 bases identical to TRBD1. This CDR3 contains 13 residues. Looked up from germline, CDR1 is GTSNPN and CDR2 is SVGIG (reference sequence). Trimming removed 2 bases from V and 5 bases from J; junction bases left unmatched: 6. The CDR3 protein is CAWSPDRVHEQYF. The CDR3 DNA sequence: TGTGCCTGGAGTCCCGACAGGGTCCACGAGCAGTACTTC.

The chain combines TRBV7-8 with TRBJ2-5, with 7 bases fitting TRBD2. In germline, CDR1 is SGHVS, CDR2 FQNEAQ. The CDR3 runs 17 residues. The V and J ends lost 5 bases and 4 bases, in that order; junction bases with no gene match: 16. The CDR3 protein is CASSPNTIAGSRETQYF. CDR3 DNA sequence: TGTGCCAGCAGCCCAAATACGATAGCGGGCAGCCGAGAGACCCAGTACTTC.

The genes are TRBV9 and TRBJ2-1; no definite D call. The CDR3 consists of 15 residues. V gave up 0 bases and J gave up 2 bases, with 9 bases separating them. In germline, CDR1 is SGDLS, CDR2 YYNGEE. The CDR3 region is CASSVGGLTYNEQFF. The CDR3 region has the DNA TGTGCCAGCAGCGTAGGGGGTCTGACCTACAATGAGCAGTTCTTC. The full variable domain, its missing parts supplied by reference TRBV9 and TRBJ2-1, is DSGVTQTPKHLITATGQRVTLRCSPRSGDLSVYWYQQSLDQGLQFLIQYYNGEERAKGNILERFSAQQFPDLHSELNLSSLELGDSALYFCASSVGGLTYNEQFFGPGTRLTVL.